A selection of T cell receptor beta chains follows, all from one sample in a study of PD-L1 blockade in urothelial cancer. Profiled with immunoSEQ multiplex PCR; TCRdb holds only in-frame clones, not every one. This sample has some 40,000 clones, with 70% to 85% found just once. The sample consisted of PBMCs, taken around atezolizumab (anti-PD-L1) treatment. These receptors were collected from a man aged 55-75 years with urothelial cancer. CDR3s include the opening cysteine and the closing phenylalanine or tryptophan. Each record gives: V gene, clone size, D gene, J gene, CDR3 protein. A D gene is named only where the DNA matches it firmly. Where a row states a size, it is once, few, many or the class of an expanded clone; other rows omit it.

v_gene: TRBV2; abundance: .; d_gene: .; j_gene: TRBJ1-2; CDR3aa: CASTDSNYGYTF
v_gene: TRBV5-4; abundance: .; d_gene: .; j_gene: TRBJ2-3; CDR3aa: CASSLEGARAPDTQYF
v_gene: TRBV7-2; abundance: once; d_gene: TRBD1; j_gene: TRBJ2-7; CDR3aa: CASSPWTGASYEQYF
v_gene: TRBV2; abundance: .; d_gene: TRBD1; j_gene: TRBJ2-3; CDR3aa: CASSAGTGVGTDTQYF
v_gene: TRBV11-2; abundance: .; d_gene: TRBD1; j_gene: TRBJ1-5; CDR3aa: CASSLKGQGRQRNNQPQHF
v_gene: TRBV4-1; abundance: few; d_gene: TRBD1; j_gene: TRBJ1-2; CDR3aa: CASSQGGGGFYGYTF
v_gene: TRBV28; abundance: .; d_gene: TRBD1; j_gene: TRBJ1-5; CDR3aa: CASSPPGQGDQPQHF
v_gene: TRBV2; abundance: .; d_gene: TRBD1; j_gene: TRBJ1-1; CDR3aa: CASSIDREMNTEAFF
v_gene: TRBV5-4; abundance: .; d_gene: .; j_gene: TRBJ1-2; CDR3aa: CASSIDRTTYGYTF
v_gene: TRBV13; abundance: .; d_gene: .; j_gene: TRBJ1-3; CDR3aa: CASSPPRQAIGNTIYF
v_gene: TRBV12-2; abundance: .; d_gene: .; j_gene: TRBJ2-5; CDR3aa: CASRLDQGGLRAQYF
v_gene: TRBV7-2; abundance: .; d_gene: TRBD2; j_gene: TRBJ2-7; CDR3aa: CASSSRRGVAYEQYF
v_gene: TRBV7-2; abundance: .; d_gene: TRBD1; j_gene: TRBJ1-2; CDR3aa: CASSLAGTGEGYTF
v_gene: TRBV28; abundance: once; d_gene: .; j_gene: TRBJ2-7; CDR3aa: CASSLFSYEQYF
v_gene: TRBV19; abundance: .; d_gene: TRBD1; j_gene: TRBJ1-6; CDR3aa: CASTLDRQGGSPLHF
v_gene: TRBV15; abundance: once; d_gene: .; j_gene: TRBJ1-6; CDR3aa: CATSSFQGNSPLHF
v_gene: TRBV10-2; abundance: .; d_gene: TRBD2; j_gene: TRBJ2-3; CDR3aa: CASSKQAGGRLTDTQYF
v_gene: TRBV19; abundance: few; d_gene: TRBD1; j_gene: TRBJ2-2; CDR3aa: CASSIGQGALSGELFF
v_gene: TRBV9; abundance: once; d_gene: .; j_gene: TRBJ2-2; CDR3aa: CASSVTGSGELFF
v_gene: TRBV5-1; abundance: .; d_gene: .; j_gene: TRBJ1-2; CDR3aa: CASSLGLFYGYTF
v_gene: TRBV6-1; abundance: .; d_gene: .; j_gene: TRBJ1-1; CDR3aa: CASSERVGDTEAFF
v_gene: TRBV27; abundance: .; d_gene: TRBD1; j_gene: TRBJ1-5; CDR3aa: CASSLSGDRGFEPQHF
v_gene: TRBV5-6; abundance: .; d_gene: .; j_gene: TRBJ1-2; CDR3aa: CASSRGVTANYGYTF
v_gene: TRBV2; abundance: .; d_gene: .; j_gene: TRBJ2-4; CDR3aa: CASKQGVLVGPAKNIQYF
v_gene: TRBV7-2; abundance: .; d_gene: TRBD2; j_gene: TRBJ2-5; CDR3aa: CASSLVSSGGPPGETQYF
v_gene: TRBV2; abundance: .; d_gene: TRBD2; j_gene: TRBJ2-6; CDR3aa: CASSPSLAGAYSGANVLTF
v_gene: TRBV7-6; abundance: .; d_gene: TRBD1; j_gene: TRBJ2-6; CDR3aa: CASSTGTGRANVLTF
v_gene: TRBV4-1; abundance: .; d_gene: .; j_gene: TRBJ1-6; CDR3aa: CASSRLQGNDSPLHF
v_gene: TRBV9; abundance: .; d_gene: .; j_gene: TRBJ2-1; CDR3aa: CASSVRGMQGPYNEQFF
v_gene: TRBV28; abundance: .; d_gene: TRBD2; j_gene: TRBJ2-3; CDR3aa: CASSFGSGGIKYTDTQYF
v_gene: TRBV19; abundance: .; d_gene: TRBD2; j_gene: TRBJ2-1; CDR3aa: CASSNPGLAGGVEQFF
v_gene: TRBV5-4; abundance: .; d_gene: TRBD1; j_gene: TRBJ2-2; CDR3aa: CASSLGGQGNTGELFF
v_gene: TRBV30; abundance: .; d_gene: TRBD1; j_gene: TRBJ1-4; CDR3aa: CALQGALGEKLFF
v_gene: TRBV29-1; abundance: .; d_gene: .; j_gene: TRBJ2-2; CDR3aa: CSMRGDTGELFF
v_gene: TRBV5-5; abundance: .; d_gene: TRBD1; j_gene: TRBJ2-7; CDR3aa: CASSLEIMGTGRHEQYF
v_gene: TRBV12-5; abundance: .; d_gene: TRBD1; j_gene: TRBJ2-5; CDR3aa: CASGLDREETQYF
v_gene: TRBV5-1; abundance: .; d_gene: TRBD1; j_gene: TRBJ2-1; CDR3aa: CASSLDGTGINEQFF
v_gene: TRBV7-2; abundance: .; d_gene: .; j_gene: TRBJ2-7; CDR3aa: CASSADAGAGEQYF
v_gene: TRBV5-1; abundance: .; d_gene: .; j_gene: TRBJ2-5; CDR3aa: CASSLGGQETQYF
v_gene: TRBV7-3; abundance: .; d_gene: TRBD1; j_gene: TRBJ2-5; CDR3aa: CASSLNRGETQYF
v_gene: TRBV6-5; abundance: .; d_gene: .; j_gene: TRBJ2-3; CDR3aa: CASGGTSSRQDTQYF
v_gene: TRBV5-1; abundance: .; d_gene: .; j_gene: TRBJ2-1; CDR3aa: CASSLGAGDHEQFF
v_gene: TRBV2; abundance: .; d_gene: TRBD1; j_gene: TRBJ1-3; CDR3aa: CASSPDRASGNTIYF
v_gene: TRBV7-8; abundance: .; d_gene: .; j_gene: TRBJ2-7; CDR3aa: CASSLEQGVYEQYF